This T cell receptor (beta chain) emerged from a study of T cells expressing NK-cell markers. Broader study findings: CD8+ T cells in six or seven donors included dominant NKG2C+ clonotypes at about 1.0-7.5%.

The CDR3 extends over 14 amino acids. Germline lookup yields CDR1 MNHNS and CDR2 SASEGT. Of note for this clonotype: Its cognate antigen is unknown.

Reprocessing the 5' RACE reads, TCRdb reports a single entry for every CDR3 protein and omits DNA. The repertoire shows over 250,000 distinct CDR3 sequences; the top ten hold 3.5% to 5%. The specimen was blood T cells: a sorted CD56 or NKG2C T cell subset, CD4+ or CD8+ T cells, or bulk PBMC T cells (not recorded which). The sequence derives from a woman between 18 and 70 years old in good health. The rearrangement joins TRBV6-1 to TRBJ2-2; TCRdb's assignment of TRBD2 cannot be checked, as there is no DNA. The CDR3 region is CASRPERDTWELFF.